This T cell receptor beta chain was documented in a study of blood T cell repertoires in COVID-19. As for the study in general: Samples taken during acute and convalescent COVID-19 were collected in the United States, Italy and Spain. Sample material is recorded as cDNA or gDNA derived from T cells, B-cell-depleted T cells, or PBMCs.

How the authors handled the data: Nucleated cell number was recorded as an estimate derived from reference gene primer amplification. Measured with immunoSEQ multiplex PCR; TCRdb has only the in-frame clones, and not every one. The DNA gave D and trimming, while V, J and clone size come from that table. The repertoire has some 250,000 clones, around 86% of them found once; the top ten carry more than 1.5%. Per germline, CDR1 SEHNR and CDR2 FQNEAQ (reference sequence). There are 13 residues in the CDR3. Deletions cut 3 bases from V and 3 bases from J, with 9 bases between. Sequencing was performed on peripheral blood. J is TRBJ2-7 and V is TRBV7-9, with D maybe TRBD1 (6 bases). The TCR was taken from a man aged 30 to 45 who had recovered from COVID-19. The CDR3 DNA sequence: TGTGCCAGCAGCTTCTCAGGGGTCTACGAGCAGTACTTC. Translating gives CASSFSGVYEQYF.